This entry is about one TCR beta chain. Participant reports of clinical history set cohort assignment. This CDR3 is built from 16 residues. Germline V lookup: CDR1 LGHDT, CDR2 YNNKEL (reference sequence). Germline trimming cut 0 bases from V and 8 bases from J; bases unmatched to any gene: 10. The sample belongs to a study of blood T cell repertoires in COVID-19. Profiled with immunoSEQ multiplex PCR; TCRdb holds only in-frame clones, not every one. The sample lists a few hundred thousand clones, more than 75% occurring once. This TCR was sampled from a man aged 35-49 years in a cohort exposed to, infected with or recovered from COVID-19 (not recorded which). The rearrangement joins TRBV3-1 (or the pseudogene TRBV3-2) to TRBJ2-3; 8 bases fit TRBD2. Sequencing was performed on PBMCs or T cells enriched from blood (not recorded which). The DNA for the CDR3 is TGTGCCAGCAGCCAAGACACGCCGGGAGGGCCGGGTACGCAGTATTTT. This sequence encodes CASSQDTPGGPGTQYF.